The 2 T cell receptor beta chains listed next were all sequenced from one sample in a study of T-cell reconstitution after alpha-beta-depleted transplantation in children. Unique molecular identifiers featured in how the TCRbeta library was prepared. One entry per CDR3 protein results from TCRdb running MiXCR on the PCR reads. The repertoire has 450,000 to 500,000 distinct CDR3 sequences, about 12% of them found once; the top ten carry around 5.6%. The sample was PBMCs from the stem cell graft donor, taken from the stem cell graft. These receptors were obtained from a human donor who donated a stem cell graft to a child with combined immunodeficiency.

This rearrangement joins TRBV7-9 to TRBJ2-7; D remains ambiguous. The CDR3 consists of 15 residues. V was trimmed by 1 base and J by 1 base, leaving 11 bases between them. CDR1 and CDR2 from the germline V gene are SEHNR and FQNEAQ (reference sequence). The CDR3 region is CASSLGLGFSYEQYF. CDR3 in DNA: TGTGCCAGCAGCTTAGGATTAGGGTTTTCCTACGAGCAGTACTTC.

The chain has TRBV7-3 and TRBJ2-3; D unclear. The V gene lost 0 bases and the J gene lost 1 base, with 5 bases spanning the gap. Germline CDR1 reads SGHTA; CDR2 reads FQGTGA. The CDR3 sequence is 14 residues long. The CDR3 region has the DNA TGTGCCAGCAGCTTAACGGAAGGCACAGATACGCAGTATTTT. It encodes CASSLTEGTDTQYF.